The 28 T cell receptor beta chains reported below all come from one sample, sequenced in a study of blood T cells in healthy people across ages. A second PCR, run for about 6 to 11 cycles, used a sample-barcoded 5' primer plus a J-beta primer mix. TCRdb ran MiXCR on the 5' RACE reads and lists one entry per CDR3 protein. The table has some 700,000 distinct CDR3 sequences, about a fifth seen once. The sequenced sample was blood. The receptor set was obtained from an older man in good health.

This sequence joins TRBV4-1 and TRBJ2-2; unclear D gene. Trimming stripped 0 bases from V and 1 base from J, with 6 bases between. The CDR3 is 15 residues long. The germline CDR1 and CDR2 sequences are MGHRA and YSYEKL. The CDR3 spells CASSQDRQNTGELFF. The CDR3 DNA reads TGCGCCAGCAGCCAAGATAGGCAGAACACCGGGGAGCTGTTTTTT.

V is TRBV4-2 and J is TRBJ1-1; TRBD1 aligns across 9 bases. The CDR3 length is 15 residues. The junction had 5 bases not matched to a gene; V was cut back by 5 bases and J by 1 base. Germline-derived CDR1 and CDR2 are LGHNA and YNFKEQ. CDR3 sequence (DNA): TGTGCCAGCAGCGAGACAGGGGGAAAGAACACTGAAGCTTTCTTT. The encoded protein is CASSETGGKNTEAFF.

The rearrangement uses TRBV10-3 and TRBJ2-2; 7 positions agree with TRBD2. The CDR3 covers 15 residues. Germline CDR1 and CDR2: ENHRY and SYGVKD. V lost 3 bases and J lost 5; bases outside the gene matches: 6. CDR3 coding DNA: TGTGCCATCAGTGAATTAGCGGGTGAAACCGGGGAGCTGTTTTTT. Amino acids: CAISELAGETGELFF.

The chain links TRBV29-1 to TRBJ1-2; tentatively, D is TRBD1 (5 bases). The germline gives CDR1 SQVTM, CDR2 ANQGSEA. V was pared by 4 bases and J by 3 bases, with 12 bases between. The CDR3 runs 13 residues. The CDR3: CSVGDGGDYGYTF. The DNA of the CDR3 is TGCAGCGTTGGGGACGGAGGGGACTATGGCTACACCTTC.

This clonotype has ten or more counts. CDR3 sequence reads: CSVGSVGGTEAFF. The CDR3, as DNA: TGCAGCGTTGGATCAGTGGGTGGGACTGAAGCTTTCTTT. This chain uses TRBV29-1 with TRBJ1-1; no firm D call. CDR1 is SQVTM and CDR2 is ANQGSEA in the germline V gene. This CDR3 has 13 amino acids. Trimming pared 4 bases from V and 5 bases from J, leaving 14 bases between.

V gene TRBV11-2 combines with J gene TRBJ2-4; the D gene is possibly TRBD1 (7 bases). The V and J ends lost 1 base and 2 bases respectively, with 15 bases between them. Germline V lookup: CDR1 SGHAT, CDR2 FQNNGV. The CDR3 covers 17 residues. The CDR3 loop is CASSLVGAGQTKNIQYF. The CDR3 DNA is TGTGCCAGCAGCTTAGTCGGGGCGGGACAGACCAAAAACATTCAGTACTTC.

Only a few counts were recorded for this clonotype. This chain links TRBV5-1 with TRBJ1-2, with D tentatively TRBD1 (5 bases). The germline V gene has CDR1 SGHRS and CDR2 YFSETQ. With 4 bases removed from V and 5 bases from J, the gap between germline ends came to 18 bases. This CDR3 comprises 15 residues. CDR3 residues: CASSAAWGELYGYTF. The CDR3 DNA follows: TGCGCCAGCAGCGCTGCATGGGGGGAACTATATGGCTACACCTTC.

The genes are TRBV6-2 or TRBV6-3 and TRBJ1-2; TRBD1 aligns across 8 bases. The V segment lost 6 bases and the J segment 1 base; nucleotides outside the gene matches: 7. The CDR3 consists of 15 residues. Germline V gives CDR1 MNHEY, CDR2 SVGEGT. CDR3 DNA sequence: TGTGCCAGCAGGCGGACAGGGCGTATTAACTATGGCTACACCTTC. It specifies CASRRTGRINYGYTF.

The chain combines TRBV4-3 with TRBJ2-1; possible D gene TRBD2, 5 bases. There are 15 residues in the CDR3. The V gene lost 4 bases and the J gene lost 6 bases, with 16 bases spanning the gap. Per the germline V gene, CDR1 is LGHNA and CDR2 is YSLEER. In DNA form, the CDR3 reads TGCGCCAGCAGCCGGAATTATGGCGGGTCCAATGAGCAGTTCTTC. Amino acid sequence: CASSRNYGGSNEQFF.

This clonotype turned up a few times. The gene calls are TRBV24-1 and TRBJ2-2; possibly TRBD1 for D (5 bases). The CDR3 spans 14 residues. The germline gives CDR1 KGHDR, CDR2 SFDVKD. Trimming removed 6 bases at V and 5 bases at J, with 12 bases between. This CDR3 is CATSTGATTGELFF. The CDR3 coding sequence is TGTGCCACCAGTACTGGGGCAACGACCGGGGAGCTGTTTTTT.

The genes are TRBV20-1 and TRBJ2-3; D remains unclear. This CDR3 has 13 residues. Deletions cut 2 bases from V and 3 bases from J, with 9 bases between. CDR1 is DFQATT and CDR2 is SNEGSKA in the germline V gene (reference sequence). CDR3 DNA sequence: TGCAGTGCTAGATCGGGTTTTACAGATACGCAGTATTTT. It yields the protein CSARSGFTDTQYF.

In this sample, this clonotype turned up a few times. The chain is built from TRBV20-1 and TRBJ2-1; 12 bases align to TRBD2. The J call may not be correct, given that the DNA end is closer to TRBJ2-7. The CDR3 sequence is 16 residues long. Germline assignment: CDR1 DFQATT and CDR2 SNEGSKA (reference sequence). The DNA for the CDR3 is TGCAGTGCTAGAGATCCTGCTAGCGGGGGGGTTGGCGAGCAGTACTTC. Translation: CSARDPASGGVGEQYF.

This clonotype was observed a single time. The chain joins TRBV6-5 to TRBJ2-7, with TRBD1 identical over 10 bases. V was pared by 6 bases and J by 4 bases, with 6 bases of the junction left unmatched. The CDR3 is 14 residues long. Germline V gene sequence: CDR1 MNHEY, CDR2 SVGAGI. In DNA form, the CDR3 reads TGTGCCAGCAGGCAGACAGGGGGCATGTACGAGCAGTACTTC. It codes for CASRQTGGMYEQYF.

This chain joins TRBV12-3 or TRBV12-4 and TRBJ2-7; no definite D call. The CDR3 spans 14 residues. V was cut by 8 bases and J by 2 bases, with 16 bases left in between. CDR3 sequence: CASGILDGTYEQYF. The CDR3 nucleotides are TGTGCCAGCGGAATATTGGACGGAACCTACGAGCAGTACTTC.

In its sample, this clonotype was seen a few times. J is TRBJ1-2 and V is TRBV6-4; tentative D call: TRBD1 (5 bases). Germline V gene sequence: CDR1 MRHNA, CDR2 SNTAGT. The CDR3 length is 15 residues. V lost 0 bases to trimming and J lost 6 bases, with 14 bases between them. The CDR3 DNA reads TGTGCCAGCAGTGACTCGGGCTTAAAACAGGATGGCTACACCTTC. Translated, it gives CASSDSGLKQDGYTF.

This clonotype turned up a few times. The chain links TRBV27 to TRBJ2-7, with a tentative D call TRBD1 (6 bases). Trimming removed 5 bases from V and 6 bases from J, with 11 bases in between. The CDR3 is 12 residues long. Germline assignment: CDR1 MNHEY and CDR2 SMNVEV (reference sequence). DNA for the CDR3: TGTGCCAGCAGTAACAGGGTGGCCGAGCAGTACTTC. This codes for CASSNRVAEQYF.

This chain joins TRBV7-8 and TRBJ1-6; tentatively, D is TRBD1 (5 bases). V was clipped by 5 bases and J by 7 bases, with 18 bases between them. The CDR3 contains 16 residues. Germline V gives CDR1 SGHVS, CDR2 FQNEAQ. This CDR3 is CASSLRDGGLNSPLHF. The CDR3 coding sequence is TGTGCCAGCAGCCTCCGGGACGGTGGTCTCAATTCACCCCTCCACTTT.

This clonotype has just a few counts. The CDR3 loop reads CASIEGSEETQYF. CDR3 nucleotide sequence: TGTGCCAGCATAGAAGGGAGCGAAGAGACCCAGTACTTC. V usage is TRBV28 and J usage is TRBJ2-5, with D maybe TRBD2 (5 bases). CDR1 MDHEN and CDR2 SYDVKM come from the germline V gene. This CDR3 has 13 residues. Trimming pared 7 bases from V and 3 bases from J, leaving 12 bases between.

This sequence joins TRBV7-9 and TRBJ1-1; no reliable D call. V gave up 0 bases and J gave up 1 base, with 9 bases separating them. Germline V gene lookup returns CDR1 SEHNR and CDR2 FQNEAQ (reference sequence). CDR3 length equals 15 residues. The CDR3 bases are TGTGCCAGCAGCTTAGCGCTTCGATCGAACACTGAAGCTTTCTTT. Protein sequence: CASSLALRSNTEAFF.

The chain recombines TRBV28 with TRBJ1-6; 7 bases fit TRBD1. From germline, CDR1 is MDHEN and CDR2 SYDVKM. This CDR3 has 14 residues. V shed 7 bases and J 9 bases; nucleotides not matched to a gene: 9. The CDR3 is CASTPDRVLSPLHF. CDR3 coding DNA: TGTGCCAGCACTCCTGACAGGGTACTTTCACCCCTCCACTTT.

This clonotype showed up just once. The chain links TRBV29-1 to TRBJ1-4; D is undetermined. The CDR3 totals 10 residues. V lost 0 bases and J lost 14, with 7 bases in between. Germline V CDR1 and CDR2: SQVTM, ANQGSEA. DNA of the CDR3: TGCAGCGTTGAAGACGAAAGGCTGTTTTTT. Residues: CSVEDERLFF.

The V and J genes are TRBV20-1 and TRBJ1-1, with D unresolved. The CDR3 has 14 amino acids. Germline CDR1 and CDR2: DFQATT and SNEGSKA (reference sequence). CDR3 protein: CSSPNPVLNTEAFF. DNA for the CDR3: TGCAGCTCTCCAAATCCGGTTTTGAACACTGAAGCTTTCTTT.

For this clonotype: This clone may be a read error of a much larger clone one base away. The chain employs TRBV7-6 and TRBJ2-3, with D possibly matching TRBD1 (6 bases). The CDR3 length is 13 residues. The germline V gene has CDR1 SGHVS and CDR2 FNYEAQ. CDR3 sequence reads: CASSPRRTDMQYF. CDR3 DNA: TGTGCCAGCAGCCCCCGCCGGACAGATATGCAGTATTTT.

V usage is TRBV4-3 and J usage is TRBJ2-3; D possibly corresponds to TRBD2 (6 bases). The length of the CDR3 is 15 residues. V was trimmed by 1 base and J by 12 bases, leaving 20 bases between them. Germline V gene data show CDR1 as LGHNA and CDR2 as YSLEER. The DNA of the CDR3 is TGCGCCAGCAGCCAAGCTAATAGCGGTTATGATAATCAGTATTTT. Its protein is CASSQANSGYDNQYF.

This clonotype was observed a single time. The chain links TRBV3-1 to TRBJ2-5; a weak D match, TRBD1 (6 bases). In germline, CDR1 is LGHDT, CDR2 YNNKEL (reference sequence). Between the trimmed V and J ends, which lost 8 bases and 0 bases, there was a span of 16 bases. This CDR3 region has 15 residues. The CDR3 sequence: CASRNGQRYQETQYF. In nucleotides, the CDR3 is TGTGCCAGCCGGAACGGACAGCGCTACCAAGAGACCCAGTACTTC.

This sequence joins TRBV12-3 or TRBV12-4 and TRBJ2-1, with 7 bases lining up with TRBD2. This CDR3 is 13 amino acids long. After removal of 2 bases from V and 6 bases from J, the junction contained 1 base not matched to a gene. CDR3 DNA sequence: TGTGCCAGCAGTTTAAGGACTAGCAATGAGCAGTTCTTC. Its protein is CASSLRTSNEQFF.

The chain joins TRBV5-1 to TRBJ1-1; 7 nucleotides match TRBD1. Germline CDR1 is SGHRS and CDR2 is YFSETQ. V shed 4 bases and J 5 bases; nucleotides not matched to a gene: 8. This CDR3 has 14 residues. The CDR3 spells CASSAIQGNTEAFF. CDR3 nucleotides: TGCGCCAGCAGCGCTATACAGGGGAATACTGAAGCTTTCTTT.

To note about this clonotype: This may stem from a read error, because a much larger clone lies one nucleotide away. J is TRBJ2-3 and V is TRBV7-7; 7 bases are shared with TRBD2. In germline, CDR1 is SSHAT, CDR2 FNYEAQ (reference sequence). The CDR3 runs to 15 residues. V trimming: 3 bases; J trimming: 0 bases; junction bases outside the gene matches: 3. CDR3 in amino acids: CASSLISGSTDTQYF. The CDR3 DNA follows: TGTGCCAGCAGCTTGATTAGCGGGAGCACAGATACGCAGTATTTT. The complete variable domain, with remaining parts taken from reference TRBV7-7 and TRBJ2-3, reads GAGVSQSPRYKVTKRGQDVTLRCDPISSHATLYWYQQALGQGPEFLTYFNYEAQPDKSGLPSDRFSAERPEGSISTLTIQRTEQRDSAMYRCASSLISGSTDTQYFGPGTRLTVL.